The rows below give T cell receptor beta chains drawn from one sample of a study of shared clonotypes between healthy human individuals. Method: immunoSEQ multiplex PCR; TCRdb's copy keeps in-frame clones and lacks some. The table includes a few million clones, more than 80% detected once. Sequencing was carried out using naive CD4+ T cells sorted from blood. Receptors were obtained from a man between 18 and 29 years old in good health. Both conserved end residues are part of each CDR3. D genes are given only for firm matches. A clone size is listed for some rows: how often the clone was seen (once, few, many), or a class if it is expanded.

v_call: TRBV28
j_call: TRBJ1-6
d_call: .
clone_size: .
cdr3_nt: TGTGCCAGCAGTACCCCAGGGAATTCACCCCTCCACTTT
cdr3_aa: CASSTPGNSPLHF

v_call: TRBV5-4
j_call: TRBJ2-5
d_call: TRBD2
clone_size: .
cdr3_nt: TGTGCCAGCAGCTCTAGCGGGGGGACGGAGACCCAGTACTTC
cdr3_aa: CASSSSGGTETQYF

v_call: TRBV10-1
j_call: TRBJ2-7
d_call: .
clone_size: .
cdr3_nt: TGCGCCAGCAGTGAGTCACCTCTAGCGTACGAGCAGTACTTC
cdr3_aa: CASSESPLAYEQYF

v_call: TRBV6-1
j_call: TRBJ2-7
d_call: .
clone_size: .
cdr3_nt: TGTGCCATCGCCTTTGTGACAGGATCCTACGAGCAGTACTTC
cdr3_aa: CAIAFVTGSYEQYF

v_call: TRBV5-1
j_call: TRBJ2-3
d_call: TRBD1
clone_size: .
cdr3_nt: TGCGCCAGCAGCTTTGATGGACAGGGGATAACAGATACGCAGTATTTT
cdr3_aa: CASSFDGQGITDTQYF

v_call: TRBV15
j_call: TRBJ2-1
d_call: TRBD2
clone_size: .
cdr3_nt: TGTGCCACCAGCAGAGCTCGCGCGGGAGAAAAGTATGAGCAGTTCTTC
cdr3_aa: CATSRARAGEKYEQFF

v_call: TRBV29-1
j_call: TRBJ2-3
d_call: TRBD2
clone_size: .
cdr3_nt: TGCAGCGTACCGGGACTAGCGGGAGCAGATACGCAGTATTTT
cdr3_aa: CSVPGLAGADTQYF

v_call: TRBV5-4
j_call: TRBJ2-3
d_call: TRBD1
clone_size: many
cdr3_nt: TGTGCCAGCAGACTGGACAGGGGGCTGACAGATACGCAGTATTTT
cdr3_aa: CASRLDRGLTDTQYF

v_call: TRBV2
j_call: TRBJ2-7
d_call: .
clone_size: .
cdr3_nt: TGTGCCAGCAAGGACGGGGCCTACGAGCAGTACTTC
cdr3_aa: CASKDGAYEQYF

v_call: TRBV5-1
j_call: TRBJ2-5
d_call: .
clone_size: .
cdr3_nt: TGCGCCAGCAGCTTGGGTGGGGGGCCTCAAGAGACCCAGTACTTC
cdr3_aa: CASSLGGGPQETQYF

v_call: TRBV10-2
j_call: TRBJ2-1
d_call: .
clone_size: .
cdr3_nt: TGCGCCAGCAGTGAGGTTTGGAGCTCCTACAATGAGCAGTTCTTC
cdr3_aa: CASSEVWSSYNEQFF

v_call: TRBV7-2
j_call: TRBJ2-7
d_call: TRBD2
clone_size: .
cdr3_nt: TGTGCCAGCAGCTTGACTAGCGAAACCGAGCAGTACTTC
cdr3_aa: CASSLTSETEQYF

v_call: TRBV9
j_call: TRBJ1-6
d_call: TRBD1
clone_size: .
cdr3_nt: TGTGCCAGCAGCGCACATCTAGGGACAGGGCTGAATTCACCCCTCCACTTT
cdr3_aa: CASSAHLGTGLNSPLHF

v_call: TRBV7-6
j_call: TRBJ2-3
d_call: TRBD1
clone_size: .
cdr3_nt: TGTGCCAGCAGCTTAGGGGACAGAAGAACAGATACGCAGTATTTT
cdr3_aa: CASSLGDRRTDTQYF

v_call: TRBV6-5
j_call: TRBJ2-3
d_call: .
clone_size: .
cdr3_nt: TGTGCCAGCAGTTACGGGGGTACCCAAGCAGATACGCAGTATTTT
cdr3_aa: CASSYGGTQADTQYF

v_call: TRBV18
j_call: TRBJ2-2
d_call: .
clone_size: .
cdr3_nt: TGTGCCAGCTCACCCCTGGGGGGCTACACCGGGGAGCTGTTTTTT
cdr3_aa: CASSPLGGYTGELFF